The T cell receptor beta chain described here comes from a study of regulatory T cells in long-lasting Graves disease (dated by TCRdb to about 2021). Regarding the complete study: Persistent Graves' disease meant more than 5 years of antithyroid drug treatment with TSH receptor autoantibodies that stayed positive. Persistent Graves' disease patients were compared with newly diagnosed Graves' disease patients by peripheral blood TCR sequencing and RNA sequencing. The study took place in China and was registered as a clinical trial. A total of approximately 35 samples were covered by TCR sequencing, comprising approximately 13 persistent and 20 newly diagnosed Graves' disease patients. Antithyroid drugs had been taken for 10 to 13 years on average by persistent Graves' disease patients in the clinical cohort. Here is what the overall study found, with its caveats: The authors noted that the small sample size was a limitation that may lower accuracy. Only peripheral blood was studied, because thyroid tissue, the primary lesion, was inaccessible. Lower TCR Shannon entropy and fewer highly expanded clones were observed in persistent Graves' disease patients than in newly diagnosed patients, which suggested clonal expansion. Preferential use of TRBV28, TRBJ1-2 and TRBJ2-5 was observed in persistent disease, whereas TRBV20-1 and TRBJ2-1 were favored in newly diagnosed disease. Persistent patients shared more public clonotypes among themselves (around 2,500) than newly diagnosed patients did (more than 850). Only the TCR beta chain was sequenced and analyzed.

A distance of 6 bases separates the germline ends of V and J, which lose 2 bases and 7 bases respectively. The CDR3 numbers 13 residues from cysteine through phenylalanine. Kept here is only the CDR3 DNA, which spans 39 bases and is read in frame from base 1. CDR1 and CDR2 are read off the germline V gene as SGHNT and YENEEA. What this sample's time point label stands for: persistent/refractory GD, antithyroid drugs over 5 years with positive TRAb. RNA was extracted from PBMCs in TRIzol for both TCR sequencing and RNA sequencing. Graves' disease was diagnosed according to American Thyroid Association guidelines. Patients were recruited from an endocrinology department in Xi'an, China. From each patient, around 9 milliliters of peripheral blood was collected into an EDTA anticoagulant tube. Ficoll Paque Plus density gradient separation was used to isolate PBMCs, and no further T cell sorting was performed. An Agilent 2100 Bioanalyzer and agarose gel were used to assess RNA quality, and a NanoDrop 2000 was used to measure RNA concentration.

Libraries came from multiplex PCR. Sequencing relied on an Illumina HiSeq 4000. TCR beta libraries were built with iRepertoire HTBI primers and Arm-PCR amplification of CDR3 regions. PCR products were gel purified before sequencing. Concerning the study's data processing: Gene usage analysis of CDR3 amino acid clonotypes used the approximately 62 TRBV and 12 to 15 TRBJ segments found across samples. COPE and FqMerger were used to merge the filtered high-quality paired reads into contigs. BLAST was used to align contigs to IMGT TRBV, TRBD and TRBJ reference genes, and CDR3 was defined according to IMGT. Any clonotype with a frequency above 0.1% was classified as a highly expanded clone. Shannon entropy served as the measure of repertoire diversity, while the Gini coefficient captured V-J evenness. A clonotype found in more than one individual was treated as public. TCRdb trimmed the raw reads at Q25, called clones with MiXCR and kept productive beta chains. One record per CDR3 amino acid sequence lists the most common genes and DNA. The V and J calls were determined by TCRdb, not by the authors. The sample table records about 660,000 distinct CDR3 sequences; 30% of these occur just once. The ten most abundant clones make up under 50% of the sample.

This clonotype occurred many times. Its specific antigen is unknown. The sample holds no much larger clone one base away, and base qualities are not on file. The clonotype comes from a female donor with Graves disease. The chain is encoded by TRBV11-3 joined to TRBJ1-6, with the D gene too uncertain to name. The sample here was peripheral blood mononuclear cells (PBMCs), taken when the disease was refractory, from a patient treated with antithyroid drugs. The DNA sequence follows: TGTGCCAGCAGCTTATACCGCAATTCACCCCTCCACTTT. Its product reads: CASSLYRNSPLHF.